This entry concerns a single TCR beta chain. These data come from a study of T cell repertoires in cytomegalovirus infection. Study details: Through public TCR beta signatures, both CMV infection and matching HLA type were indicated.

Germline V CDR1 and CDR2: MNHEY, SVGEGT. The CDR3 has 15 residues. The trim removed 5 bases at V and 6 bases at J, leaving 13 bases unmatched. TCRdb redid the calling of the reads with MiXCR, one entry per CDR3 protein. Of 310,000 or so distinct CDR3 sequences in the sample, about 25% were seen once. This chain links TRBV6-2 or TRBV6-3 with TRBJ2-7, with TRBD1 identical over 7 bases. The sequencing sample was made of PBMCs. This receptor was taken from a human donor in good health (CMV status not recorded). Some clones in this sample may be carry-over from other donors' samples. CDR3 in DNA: TGTGCCAGCAGTCGAATCGACAGGGATGTTCTCGAGCAGTACTTC. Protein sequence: CASSRIDRDVLEQYF.